The 11 T cell receptor beta chains below were found in one sample sequenced in a study of Graves' ophthalmopathy and Graves' hyperthyroidism. TCR beta CDR3 amplification used RNA transcripts. HTBI-primed RT-PCR formed the first round, and a multiplex PCR formed the second. TCRdb ran MiXCR on the multiplex PCR reads and lists one entry per CDR3 protein. The repertoire holds roughly 610,000 distinct CDR3 sequences, 20% to 25% seen once, with roughly 6.9% in the top ten. The sample consisted of peripheral blood. The receptors stem from a woman between 18 and 30 years old with stable Graves' hyperthyroidism. Some clones in this sample may be carry-over from other donors' samples.

This clonotype has just a few counts. The V call is TRBV13, the J call TRBJ2-5, with D possibly being TRBD1 or TRBD2 (5 bases each). V shed 4 bases and J shed 5 bases, with 14 bases lying between them. This CDR3 comprises 14 residues. Germline CDR1 reads PRHDT; CDR2 reads FYEKMQ (reference sequence). The CDR3 is CASSSTVTGETQYF. The CDR3, as DNA: TGTGCCAGCAGCTCGACAGTGACGGGGGAGACCCAGTACTTC.

This clonotype was seen a handful of times. This chain links TRBV20-1 with TRBJ1-2, with 7 positions matching TRBD1. V shed 2 bases and J 2 bases; nucleotides not matched to a gene: 11. The CDR3 loop spans 16 amino acids. Germline V gene lookup returns CDR1 DFQATT and CDR2 SNEGSKA (reference sequence). In DNA, the CDR3 is TGCAGTGCTAGATCCACCCCTGGACAGGACAACTATGGCTACACCTTC. It translates to CSARSTPGQDNYGYTF.

This clonotype was seen at least ten times. The chain couples TRBV12-3 or TRBV12-4 to TRBJ1-1; possibly TRBD1 for D (5 bases). The CDR3 is made up of 14 amino acids. Trimming took 0 bases from V and 5 from J, leaving 10 bases between them. CDR3 in DNA: TGTGCCAGCAGTTTAGCTGGGGGGAAGACTGAAGCTTTCTTT. Amino acid sequence: CASSLAGGKTEAFF.

This clonotype was detected many times. J is TRBJ2-2 and V is TRBV3-1; D unclear. The germline V gene has CDR1 LGHDT and CDR2 YNNKEL (reference sequence). V was pared by 0 bases and J by 9 bases, with 5 bases between. The CDR3 is made up of 12 amino acids. The chain's CDR3 is CASSQEGRELFF. The CDR3 DNA follows: TGTGCCAGCAGCCAAGAGGGGAGGGAGCTGTTTTTT.

This chain connects TRBV5-1 to TRBJ2-7; D is ambiguous. V was pared by 3 bases and J by 7 bases, with 8 bases between. The CDR3 has 11 amino acids. Germline CDR1 SGHRS, CDR2 YFSETQ. The CDR3 sequence: CASSSQEEQYF. DNA of the CDR3: TGCGCCAGCAGCTCCCAGGAGGAGCAGTACTTC.

This clonotype showed up many times. V gene TRBV6-1 combines with J gene TRBJ1-1; no reliable D call. The germline V gene encodes CDR1 MNHNS and CDR2 SASEGT. The CDR3 runs 18 residues. Trimming took off 4 bases at V and 0 bases at J, with 21 bases between the two ends. The CDR3 DNA reads as TGTGCCAGCAGTGTGCCATACCGGGCAGCGCCTTTGAACACTGAAGCTTTCTTT. Its translation: CASSVPYRAAPLNTEAFF.

In this sample, this clonotype turned up once. The V gene is TRBV20-1, the J gene TRBJ2-7, with 13 positions matching TRBD2. The germline CDR1 and CDR2 sequences are DFQATT and SNEGSKA (reference sequence). The length of the CDR3 is 16 residues. J lost 4 bases, V lost 3 bases, and 9 bases had no gene match. The CDR3 DNA follows: TGCAGTGCTAGCTTCAGTAGGACTAGCGGGAGATACGAGCAGTACTTC. Its protein product is CSASFSRTSGRYEQYF.

The sample holds many counts of this clonotype. The rearrangement links TRBV11-2 to TRBJ2-7, with D unclear. Germline V lookup: CDR1 SGHAT, CDR2 FQNNGV. Deletions cut 5 bases from V and 7 bases from J, with 12 bases between. CDR3 length: 12 residues. CDR3 DNA sequence: TGTGCCAGCAGCCGTCGTATGGGGGAGCAGTACTTC. Translation: CASSRRMGEQYF.

This clonotype was detected a few times. The chain uses TRBV6-1 and TRBJ1-1; a possible D gene is TRBD1 (6 bases). Germline values: CDR1 MNHNS, CDR2 SASEGT. The V end lost 8 bases, the J end lost 1 base, and 14 bases lay between the germline ends. The CDR3 extends over 14 amino acids. In DNA form, the CDR3 reads TGTGCCAGCCGTACCAGGGGATGGAACACTGAAGCTTTCTTT. As protein: CASRTRGWNTEAFF.

This clonotype was counted at least ten times. Germline is not matched at one junction end, which may reflect a read error. The rearrangement links TRBV12-3 or TRBV12-4 to TRBJ1-1; D is possibly TRBD1 (5 bases). The CDR3 has 14 residues. DNA of the CDR3: TGTGCCAGCAGCTTAGGGGCAGAGAACACTGAAGCTTTCTTT. Protein sequence: CASSLGAENTEAFF.

The chain joins TRBV2 to TRBJ1-6; D remains ambiguous. Trimming took off 3 bases at V and 5 bases at J, with 5 bases between the two ends. CDR1 SNHLY and CDR2 FYNNEI come from the germline V gene. This CDR3 contains 13 residues. CDR3 DNA: TGTGCCAGCAGTGAGCAGCATAATTCACCCCTCCACTTT. As protein: CASSEQHNSPLHF. The full variable domain, its missing parts supplied by reference TRBV2 and TRBJ1-6, is EPEVTQTPSHQVTQMGQEVILRCVPISNHLYFYWYRQILGQKVEFLVSFYNNEISEKSEIFDDQFSVERPDGSNFTLKIRSTKLEDSAMYFCASSEQHNSPLHFGNGTRLTVT.